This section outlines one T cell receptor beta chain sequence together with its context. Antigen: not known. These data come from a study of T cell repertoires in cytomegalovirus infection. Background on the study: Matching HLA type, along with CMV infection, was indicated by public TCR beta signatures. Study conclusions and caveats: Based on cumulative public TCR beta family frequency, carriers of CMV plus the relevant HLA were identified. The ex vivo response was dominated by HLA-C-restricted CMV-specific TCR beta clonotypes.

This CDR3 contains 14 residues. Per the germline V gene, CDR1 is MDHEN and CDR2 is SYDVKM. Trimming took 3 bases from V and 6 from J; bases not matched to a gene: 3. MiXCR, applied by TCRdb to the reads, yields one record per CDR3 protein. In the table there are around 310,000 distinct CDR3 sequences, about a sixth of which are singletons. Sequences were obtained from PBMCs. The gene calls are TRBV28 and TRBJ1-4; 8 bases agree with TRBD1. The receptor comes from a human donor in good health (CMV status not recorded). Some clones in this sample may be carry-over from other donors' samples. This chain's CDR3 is CASSFRGRDEKLFF. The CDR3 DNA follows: TGTGCCAGCAGTTTCAGGGGGCGGGATGAAAAACTGTTTTTT. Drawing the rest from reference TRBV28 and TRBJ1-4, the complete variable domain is DVKVTQSSRYLVKRTGEKVFLECVQDMDHENMFWYRQDPGLGLRLIYFSYDVKMKEKGDIPEGYSVSREKKERFSLILESASTNQTSMYLCASSFRGRDEKLFFGSGTQLSVL.